These T cell receptor beta chains were read from a single sample in a study of shared clonotypes between healthy human individuals. This table comes from immunoSEQ multiplex PCR, and its TCRdb copy is limited to in-frame clones, with some not included. In the table there are about 1.4 million clones, over 95% of which are singletons. The sequenced sample consisted of naive CD4+ T cells sorted from blood. All receptors derive from a man aged 25-45 years in good health. Both conserved end residues are part of each CDR3. D genes are given only for firm matches. Clone size, where shown, is once, few, many, or a class for clones that have expanded.

v_call	d_call	clone_size	j_call	cdr3_length	cdr3_aa	cdr3_nt
TRBV6-7	NA	NA	TRBJ2-7	17	CAFAGTRCGNSSYEQYF	TGTGCTTTTGCTGGGACCAGATGCGGGAATAGCTCCTACGAGCAGTACTTC
TRBV6-5	TRBD2	once	TRBJ2-7	15	CASKITGGESYEQYF	TGTGCCAGCAAGATAACGGGAGGCGAATCCTACGAGCAGTACTTC
TRBV10-2	NA	once	TRBJ2-2	14	CASSHGALTGELFF	TGCGCCAGCAGCCACGGGGCCCTCACCGGGGAGCTGTTTTTT
TRBV14	NA	NA	TRBJ2-7	13	CASSPGLPYEQYF	TGTGCCAGCAGCCCAGGACTGCCCTACGAGCAGTACTTC
TRBV7-2	NA	NA	TRBJ2-7	14	CASSLGGYSYEQYF	TGTGCCAGCAGCCTCGGGGGCTACTCCTACGAGCAGTACTTC
TRBV28	NA	once	TRBJ2-1	14	CASSFGQPYNEQFF	TGTGCCAGCAGTTTCGGACAGCCCTACAATGAGCAGTTCTTC
TRBV6-5	TRBD2	NA	TRBJ2-7	15	CASSATSGRSYEQYF	TGTGCCAGCAGTGCGACTAGCGGGAGGTCCTACGAGCAGTACTTC
TRBV28	TRBD1	NA	TRBJ1-5	19	CASSAARDRGLRGNQPQHF	TGTGCCAGCAGTGCAGCCCGGGACAGGGGACTTCGGGGTAATCAGCCCCAGCATTTT
TRBV18	NA	NA	TRBJ1-1	14	CASSSRIQFAEAFF	TGTGCCAGCTCATCGCGAATCCAATTTGCTGAAGCTTTCTTT
TRBV15	TRBD2	NA	TRBJ2-3	17	CATSRHSSGGLADTQYF	TGTGCCACCAGCAGGCATTCTAGCGGGGGGCTGGCAGATACGCAGTATTTT
TRBV15	NA	NA	TRBJ1-3	17	CATSRAVGVSSGNTIYF	TGTGCCACCAGCAGAGCTGTTGGGGTCTCCTCTGGAAACACCATATATTTT
TRBV6-1	NA	NA	TRBJ2-3	11	CASSDRPNPYF	TGTGCCAGCAGTGACAGGCCTAACCCGTATTTT
TRBV15	TRBD1	NA	TRBJ1-4	13	CASGGQTNEKLFF	TGTGCCAGCGGGGGACAGACTAATGAAAAACTGTTTTTT
TRBV5-1	NA	once	TRBJ2-2	11	CASTFTGELFF	TGCGCCAGCACATTCACCGGGGAGCTGTTTTTT
TRBV5-1	NA	NA	TRBJ2-6	18	CASRAVLPTYSGANVLTF	TGCGCCAGCAGGGCGGTTCTTCCAACTTACTCTGGGGCCAACGTCCTGACTTTC
TRBV21-1	NA	once	TRBJ2-5	14	CASSRREGQETQYF	TGTGCCAGCAGCAGACGGGAGGGCCAAGAGACCCAGTACTTC
TRBV15	NA	NA	TRBJ1-3	15	CATRRDPGIENTIYF	TGTGCCACCCGCCGTGACCCGGGGATCGAAAACACCATATATTTT